The rows below give T cell receptor beta chains drawn from one sample of a study of Ad26.COV2.S vaccination and SARS-CoV-2 variants. Using immunoSEQ multiplex PCR, the repertoire was profiled, and TCRdb retains in-frame clones only, with some absent. The sample carries more than 400,000 clones, roughly 87% recorded once. The sample in question was peripheral blood, obtained in a trial of Ad26.COV2.S vaccine versus placebo. The receptors come from a person between 18 and 65 years old who received the Ad26.COV2.S COVID-19 vaccine or a placebo. CDR3s include the opening cysteine and the closing phenylalanine or tryptophan. Each record gives: D gene, V gene, J gene, CDR3 DNA, CDR3 protein. D genes are given only for firm matches.

NA	TRBV7-9	TRBJ2-4	TGTGCCAGCAGCTTCCAGACGGTAGCCAAAAACATTCAGTACTTC	CASSFQTVAKNIQYF
NA	TRBV5-4	TRBJ1-1	TGTGCCAGCACCCCGCGGTGGGGCACTGAAGCTTTCTTT	CASTPRWGTEAFF
NA	TRBV4-1	TRBJ2-7	TGCGCCAGCAGCCAAGGATCCTACGAGCAGTACTTC	CASSQGSYEQYF
NA	TRBV12-3/TRBV12-4	TRBJ2-7	TGTGCCAGCAGCCGACTGGCCTACGAGCAGTACTTC	CASSRLAYEQYF
TRBD1	TRBV6-5	TRBJ1-2	TGTGCCAGCAGGGCCCGGGACAGGGGGTTATATGGCTACACCTTC	CASRARDRGLYGYTF
NA	TRBV5-1	TRBJ2-7	TGCGCCAGCAGCCCGGAGTCCCTGGACGAGCAGTACTTC	CASSPESLDEQYF
NA	TRBV14	TRBJ1-6	TGTGCCAGCAGCCAAGGCAGAGATAATTCACCCCTCCACTTT	CASSQGRDNSPLHF
NA	TRBV28	TRBJ2-7	TGTGCCAGCAGTCTCAACCTCAAGAAACGAACCTACGAGCAGTACTTC	CASSLNLKKRTYEQYF
NA	TRBV24-1	TRBJ2-2	TGTGCCACCAGTGATTTCGCCAGGGCAGACACCGGGGAGCTGTTTTTT	CATSDFARADTGELFF
TRBD2	TRBV9	TRBJ2-5	TGTGCCAGCAGCTTTAGACTAGCGGGAGGACAAGAGACCCAGTACTTC	CASSFRLAGGQETQYF
TRBD2	TRBV15	TRBJ2-1	TGTGCCACCAGCTCCCTCGGGCCTATAGCGGGAACGATTAGCTCCTACAATGAGCAGTTCTTC	CATSSLGPIAGTISSYNEQFF
NA	TRBV19	TRBJ2-2	TGTGCCAGTAGTATCGGGCGACTCCCTTTCACCGGGGAGCTGTTTTTT	CASSIGRLPFTGELFF
NA	TRBV5-5	TRBJ1-4	TGTGCCAGCAGCTTGACAGGAGGTCGAGCGCGCTTT	CASSLTGGRARF
NA	TRBV11-2	TRBJ2-7	TGTGCCAGCAGCTTAGCCCCGACTAGTTCCTACGAGCAGTACTTC	CASSLAPTSSYEQYF
NA	TRBV6-5	TRBJ2-7	TGTGCCAGCAGTCCCGACCCTCCTGGTTACTACGAGCAGTACTTC	CASSPDPPGYYEQYF
TRBD1	TRBV28	TRBJ1-6	TGTGCCAGCAGTTTGACAGGGATAGGAAATTCACCCCTCCACTTT	CASSLTGIGNSPLHF
NA	TRBV7-9	TRBJ2-7	TGTGCCAGCAGCTCCCTAGACTACGAGCAGTACTTC	CASSSLDYEQYF
TRBD1	TRBV27	TRBJ1-5	TGTGCCAGCAGCGAGAACAGGGGGAATCAGCCCCAGCATTTT	CASSENRGNQPQHF
TRBD1	TRBV7-8	TRBJ2-1	TGTGCCAGCAGCTCTACGACAGGGCCCTACAATGAGCAGTTCTTC	CASSSTTGPYNEQFF
TRBD2	TRBV30	TRBJ2-3	TGTGCCTGGGGGGCGGGAGGACGGGATACGCAGTATTTT	CAWGAGGRDTQYF
TRBD1	TRBV2	TRBJ2-4	TGTGCCAGCAGTCGGCCGGGACAGGGCAAAAACATTCAGTACTTC	CASSRPGQGKNIQYF
NA	TRBV27	TRBJ1-6	TGTGCCAGCAGTCCCACATGGTCCTATAATTCACCCCTCCACTTT	CASSPTWSYNSPLHF
NA	TRBV28	TRBJ2-7	TGTGCCAGCAGTTCACAAGTCTACGAGCAGTACTTC	CASSSQVYEQYF
NA	TRBV27	TRBJ2-3	TGTGCCAGCAGTTTGGGGGGACGGGGCACAGATACGCAGTATTTT	CASSLGGRGTDTQYF